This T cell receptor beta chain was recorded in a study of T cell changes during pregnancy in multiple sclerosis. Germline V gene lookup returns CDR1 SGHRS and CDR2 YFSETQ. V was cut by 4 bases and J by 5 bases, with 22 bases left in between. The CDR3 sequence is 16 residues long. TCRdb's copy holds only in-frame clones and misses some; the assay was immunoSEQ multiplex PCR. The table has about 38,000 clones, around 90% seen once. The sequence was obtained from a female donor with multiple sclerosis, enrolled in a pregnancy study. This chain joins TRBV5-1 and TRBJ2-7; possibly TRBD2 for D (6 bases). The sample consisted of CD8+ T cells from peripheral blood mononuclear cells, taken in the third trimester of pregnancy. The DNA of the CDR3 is TGCGCCAGCAGCCCCGGGGGTGTGGAGGCCGGCCACGAGCAGTACTTC. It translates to CASSPGGVEAGHEQYF.